The subject of this entry is one TCR beta chain. Antigen specificity is unknown. The germline gene is not matched at one end of the junction; a read error may be the cause. There are 16 residues in the CDR3. Per germline, CDR1 MNHEY and CDR2 SVGAGI. Healthy Caucasians, and only they, were the donors. This entry belongs to a study of identical twins. Template switching, a step in the protocol, added a universal primer site, and cDNA carried unique molecular identifiers. Each CDR3 protein is one row after TCRdb ran MiXCR on the 5' RACE reads. The sample lists about 390,000 distinct CDR3 sequences, 9% to 10% occurring once. Study findings and constraints: Memory repertoires lacked the insertion deficit that abundant cord blood beta clonotypes showed. One should note that invariant MAIT and iNKT cells could partly confound zero-insertion analyses.

Sample: naive T cells sorted from blood. This receptor was taken from a woman aged 50 to 60 in good health. This rearrangement joins TRBV6-5 to TRBJ2-1, with 9 bases aligning to TRBD2. CDR3 sequence reads: CASSYVVIAGDPLLYF. CDR3 bases: TGTGCCAGCAGTTACGTTGTGATAGCGGGAGACCCCCTTTTGTACTTC.